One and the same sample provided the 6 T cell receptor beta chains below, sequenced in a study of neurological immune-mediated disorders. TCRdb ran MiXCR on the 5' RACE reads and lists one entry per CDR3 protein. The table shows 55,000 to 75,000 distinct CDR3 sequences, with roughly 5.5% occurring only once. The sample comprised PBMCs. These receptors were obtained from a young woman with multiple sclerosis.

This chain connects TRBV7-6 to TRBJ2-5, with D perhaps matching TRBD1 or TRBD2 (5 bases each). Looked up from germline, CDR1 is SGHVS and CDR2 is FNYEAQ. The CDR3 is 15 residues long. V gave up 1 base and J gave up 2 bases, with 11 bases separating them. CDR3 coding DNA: TGTGCCAGCAGCTTAGGAGGGACCAGACAAGAGACCCAGTACTTC. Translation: CASSLGGTRQETQYF. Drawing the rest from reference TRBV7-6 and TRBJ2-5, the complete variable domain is GAGVSQSPRYKVTKRGQDVALRCDPISGHVSLYWYRQALGQGPEFLTYFNYEAQQDKSGLPNDRFSAERPEGSISTLTIQRTEQRDSAMYRCASSLGGTRQETQYFGPGTRLLVL.

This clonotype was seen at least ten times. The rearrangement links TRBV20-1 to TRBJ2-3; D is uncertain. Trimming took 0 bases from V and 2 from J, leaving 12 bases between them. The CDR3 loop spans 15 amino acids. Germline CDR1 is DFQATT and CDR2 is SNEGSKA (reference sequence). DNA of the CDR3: TGCAGTGCTAGAGATCTCTACTGGGCCACAGATACGCAGTATTTT. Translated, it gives CSARDLYWATDTQYF.

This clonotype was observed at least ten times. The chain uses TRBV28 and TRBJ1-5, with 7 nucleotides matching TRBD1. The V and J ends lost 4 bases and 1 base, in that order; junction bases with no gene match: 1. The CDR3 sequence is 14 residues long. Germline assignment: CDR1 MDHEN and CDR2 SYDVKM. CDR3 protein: CASSSRGSNQPQHF. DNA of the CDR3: TGTGCCAGCAGTTCCAGGGGGAGCAATCAGCCCCAGCATTTT. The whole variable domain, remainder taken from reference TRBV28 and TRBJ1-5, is DVKVTQSSRYLVKRTGEKVFLECVQDMDHENMFWYRQDPGLGLRLIYFSYDVKMKEKGDIPEGYSVSREKKERFSLILESASTNQTSMYLCASSSRGSNQPQHFGDGTRLSIL.

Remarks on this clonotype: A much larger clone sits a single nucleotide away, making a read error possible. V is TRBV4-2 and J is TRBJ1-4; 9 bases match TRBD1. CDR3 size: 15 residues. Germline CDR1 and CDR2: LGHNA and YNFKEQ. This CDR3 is CASSQGGQGNDKLFF. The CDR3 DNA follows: TGTGCCAGCAGCCAAGGGGGACAGGGTAATGACAAACTGTTTTTT.

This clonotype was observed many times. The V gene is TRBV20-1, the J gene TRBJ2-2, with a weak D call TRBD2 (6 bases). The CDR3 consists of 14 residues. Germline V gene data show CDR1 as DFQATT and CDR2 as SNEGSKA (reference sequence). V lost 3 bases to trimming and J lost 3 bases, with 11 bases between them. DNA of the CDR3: TGCAGTGCTAGGGCGGGGACTTACACCGGGGAGCTGTTTTTT. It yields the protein CSARAGTYTGELFF.

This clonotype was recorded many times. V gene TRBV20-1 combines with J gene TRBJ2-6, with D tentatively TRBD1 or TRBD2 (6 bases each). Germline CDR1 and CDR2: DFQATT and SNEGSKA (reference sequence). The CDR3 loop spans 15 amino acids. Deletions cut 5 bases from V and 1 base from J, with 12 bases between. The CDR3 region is CSASTGRSGANVLTF. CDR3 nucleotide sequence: TGCAGTGCTTCCACAGGGAGGTCTGGGGCCAACGTCCTGACTTTC.